This TCR beta chain was retrieved from a study of cytomegalovirus exposure and HLA in healthy donors. The CDR3 runs 15 residues. V lost 6 bases, J lost 8 bases, and 12 bases stayed unmatched. Germline V gene data show CDR1 as SEHNR and CDR2 as FQNEAQ (reference sequence). The PCR made use of 60 Vbeta and 13 Jbeta primers. Libraries were prepared by immunoSEQ multiplex PCR; TCRdb keeps only in-frame clonotypes and omits some of them. This sample has approximately 160,000 clones, with about 76% found just once. Overall study findings and caveats: DRB1 had the most TCR associations and HLA-C the fewest, a later analysis found, with rates varying by HLA locus.

This clone has a handful of counts. Its antigen is undetermined. The receptor comes from a woman between 35 and 50 years old in good health and CMV-seropositive. This chain connects TRBV7-9 to TRBJ2-3; 9 positions match TRBD1. Sequencing was performed on PBMCs. The CDR3, as DNA: TGTGCCAGCAGAGCTACAGGGGGCGCTTCTGGTACGCAGTATTTT. Encoded protein: CASRATGGASGTQYF.